Here is one TCR beta chain with its context. The data are from a study of blood T cells in healthy people across ages. A second PCR, run for roughly 7 to 11 cycles, used a sample-barcoded 5' primer plus a J-beta primer mix. Each cDNA molecule received a tag from a template-switch adaptor that had 12 random nucleotides. TCRdb re-analysed the 5' RACE reads in MiXCR, keeping a single row per CDR3 protein. The repertoire holds around 820,000 distinct CDR3 sequences, with about 25% as singletons. Trimming took off 2 bases at V and 4 bases at J, with 23 bases between the two ends. The germline V gene encodes CDR1 MNHEY and CDR2 SMNVEV (reference sequence). This CDR3 spans 19 amino acids. Donors were systemically healthy Caucasian individuals from Russia aged roughly 6 to 100 years. A further study also used this sample, focusing on T cells of mothers and their children. That study adds: Related and unrelated pairs show similar thymic shaping of TCR recombination output.

Sequences were obtained from blood. J is TRBJ2-2 and V is TRBV27; D is unclear. The origin of this receptor is a boy younger than 18 in good health. DNA of the CDR3: TGTGCCAGCAGTTTAACGTGGCAACCCCTAAATAAGGGCACCGGGGAGCTGTTTTTT. It encodes CASSLTWQPLNKGTGELFF.